These 32 T cell receptor beta chains were all obtained from the same sample, sequenced in a study of cytomegalovirus exposure and HLA in healthy donors. TCRdb's copy holds only in-frame clones and misses some; the assay was immunoSEQ multiplex PCR. Seen here are 150,000 or so clones, roughly 89% observed once, and the top ten hold 8% to 9.5%. Sequencing used PBMCs. The source is a woman under 30 in good health and CMV-seropositive.

The chain combines TRBV6-1 with TRBJ1-2; TRBD1 aligns across 12 bases. This CDR3 is 19 amino acids long. J was trimmed by 0 bases and V by 2 bases; bases with no gene match: 10. Germline V lookup: CDR1 MNHNS, CDR2 SASEGT. The CDR3 DNA sequence: TGTGCCAGCAGTGAAAAAGGGGGGACAGGGGGCCGAGCTAACTATGGCTACACCTTC. This sequence encodes CASSEKGGTGGRANYGYTF.

The chain employs TRBV7-3 and TRBJ2-7; weak D call: TRBD2 (6 bases). The CDR3 is made up of 13 amino acids. Germline V gives CDR1 SGHTA, CDR2 FQGTGA. Trimming stripped 5 bases from V and 6 bases from J, with 14 bases between. CDR3 amino acids: CASSPAAGSEQYF. The CDR3, as DNA: TGTGCCAGCAGCCCCGCTGCGGGGAGCGAGCAGTACTTC. Supplemented by reference TRBV7-3 and TRBJ2-7, the full variable domain reads GAGVSQTPSNKVTEKGKYVELRCDPISGHTALYWYRQSLGQGPEFLIYFQGTGAADDSGLPNDRFFAVRPEGSVSTLKIQRTERGDSAVYLCASSPAAGSEQYFGPGTRLTVT.

The chain couples TRBV28 to TRBJ2-7; 7 positions match TRBD1. With 4 bases clipped from V and 3 bases from J, the junction kept 9 bases outside the gene matches. The CDR3 runs 15 residues. Germline V gene sequence: CDR1 MDHEN, CDR2 SYDVKM. CDR3 protein: CASSSSGTAYYEQYF. The CDR3 coding sequence is TGTGCCAGCAGTTCATCCGGGACAGCCTACTACGAGCAGTACTTC.

The rearrangement links TRBV5-1 to TRBJ1-3; no clear D gene. The CDR3 consists of 16 residues. Germline CDR1 SGHRS, CDR2 YFSETQ. Trimming stripped 0 bases from V and 4 bases from J, with 14 bases between. Written as DNA, the CDR3 is TGCGCCAGCAGCTTGGCCGGGGTGGGGTACGGAAACACCATATATTTT. This gives the protein CASSLAGVGYGNTIYF.

The chain combines TRBV4-2 with TRBJ1-4; 9 bases match TRBD1. Germline trimming cut 1 base from V and 5 bases from J; bases unmatched to any gene: 8. This CDR3 comprises 17 residues. Germline lookup yields CDR1 LGHNA and CDR2 YNFKEQ. The CDR3 coding sequence is TGTGCCAGCAGCCAAGGGGGACAGGGAAATGGAAATGAAAAACTGTTTTTT. The encoded protein is CASSQGGQGNGNEKLFF.

V gene TRBV28 combines with J gene TRBJ2-2; D is undetermined. Trimming removed 7 bases at V and 0 bases at J, with 6 bases between. CDR3 length equals 13 residues. Per germline, CDR1 MDHEN and CDR2 SYDVKM. The CDR3: CASTHTNTGELFF. DNA for the CDR3: TGTGCCAGCACACACACGAACACCGGGGAGCTGTTTTTT.

This rearrangement joins TRBV4-1 to TRBJ2-3, with 15 positions matching TRBD2. Germline V gene sequence: CDR1 MGHRA, CDR2 YSYEKL. Trimming cost V 1 base and J 5 bases; bases outside gene matches: 4. This CDR3 contains 17 residues. Written as DNA, the CDR3 is TGCGCCAGCAGCCAAGGGACTAGCGGGGGGGCGGTAGATACGCAGTATTTT. This codes for CASSQGTSGGAVDTQYF.

The rearrangement uses TRBV29-1 and TRBJ2-7, with a tentative D call TRBD1 (6 bases). Per the germline V gene, CDR1 is SQVTM and CDR2 is ANQGSEA. This CDR3 contains 14 residues. The V and J ends lost 2 bases and 0 bases respectively, with 11 bases between them. CDR3 amino acids: CSVEPTDSSYEQYF. As DNA, the CDR3 is TGCAGCGTTGAACCCACGGACAGCTCCTACGAGCAGTACTTC.

The rearrangement uses TRBV30 and TRBJ1-3, with a possible D match to TRBD1 (5 bases). Trimming took 5 bases from V and 5 from J, leaving 7 bases between them. In germline, CDR1 is GTSNPN, CDR2 SVGIG (reference sequence). The length of the CDR3 is 11 residues. CDR3 amino acids: CAWADRNTIYF. In nucleotides, the CDR3 is TGTGCCTGGGCGGACAGAAACACCATATATTTT.

In its sample, this clone was seen once. The gene calls are TRBV4-2 and TRBJ2-3; 16 nucleotides agree with TRBD2. This CDR3 has 16 amino acids. Trimming cost V 3 bases and J 4 bases; bases outside gene matches: 1. Germline CDR1 LGHNA, CDR2 YNFKEQ. This chain's CDR3 is CASSQGTSGGADTQYF. In nucleotides, the CDR3 is TGTGCCAGCAGCCAGGGGACTAGCGGGGGGGCAGATACGCAGTATTTT.

The gene calls are TRBV5-1 and TRBJ2-5; weak D call: TRBD1 (6 bases). The V gene's germline CDR1 is SGHRS and CDR2 YFSETQ. This CDR3 comprises 13 residues. Deletions cut 1 base from V and 4 bases from J, with 8 bases between. CDR3 amino acids: CASSLTGTETQYF. Written as DNA, the CDR3 is TGCGCCAGCAGCTTGACAGGGACAGAGACCCAGTACTTC.

This rearrangement joins TRBV7-9 to TRBJ1-5; the D is unclear. Deletions cut 4 bases from V and 2 bases from J, with 12 bases between. The CDR3 spans 15 residues. The V gene's germline CDR1 is SEHNR and CDR2 FQNEAQ (reference sequence). CDR3 protein: CASSSDREGNQPQHF. DNA for the CDR3: TGTGCCAGCAGCTCGGACCGGGAGGGCAATCAGCCCCAGCATTTT.

The chain has TRBV10-1 and TRBJ2-3; 11 bases match TRBD2. Trimming removed 8 bases from V and 4 bases from J; junction bases left unmatched: 11. Germline CDR1 WNHNN, CDR2 SYGVQD (reference sequence). The CDR3 spans 16 residues. The CDR3 loop is CASSTAHSGGADTQYF. The CDR3 DNA reads as TGCGCCAGCTCGACAGCTCATAGCGGGGGGGCAGATACGCAGTATTTT.

The rearrangement joins TRBV28 to TRBJ2-7; 9 bases map to TRBD1. The J segment lost 7 bases and the V segment lost 5 bases, leaving 12 bases of the junction unmatched. Looked up from germline, CDR1 is MDHEN and CDR2 is SYDVKM. The CDR3 covers 15 residues. For the CDR3, the DNA is TGTGCCAGCAGTCCAACCGGGACAGGGCTTCGGGAGCAGTACTTC. Translated: CASSPTGTGLREQYF. Combining the CDR3 with reference TRBV28 and TRBJ2-7 gives the whole variable domain DVKVTQSSRYLVKRTGEKVFLECVQDMDHENMFWYRQDPGLGLRLIYFSYDVKMKEKGDIPEGYSVSREKKERFSLILESASTNQTSMYLCASSPTGTGLREQYFGPGTRLTVT.

The chain carries TRBV4-3 and TRBJ1-5, with 7 bases matching TRBD1. Germline assignment: CDR1 LGHNA and CDR2 YSLEER. The CDR3 loop spans 15 amino acids. Trimming took 1 base from V and 8 from J; bases not matched to a gene: 8. The CDR3 DNA follows: TGCGCCAGCAGCCAAGGGTACAGGGGTAAGGAGCCCCAGCATTTT. Protein: CASSQGYRGKEPQHF.

The table lists this clone with a few counts. This chain connects TRBV29-1 to TRBJ2-7; the match to TRBD1 covers 10 bases. The CDR3 has 13 amino acids. Per the germline V gene, CDR1 is SQVTM and CDR2 is ANQGSEA. Trimming removed 6 bases from V and 5 bases from J; junction bases left unmatched: 7. The CDR3 here is CSVRTGGGDEQYF. The CDR3 DNA follows: TGCAGCGTACGGACAGGGGGAGGAGACGAGCAGTACTTC.

The gene calls are TRBV19 and TRBJ2-3; the match to TRBD2 covers 7 bases. Looked up from germline, CDR1 is LNHDA and CDR2 is SQIVND (reference sequence). This CDR3 contains 15 residues. With V trimmed by 0 bases and J by 3 bases, 3 bases remained unmatched. CDR3 region: CASSIDSGGTDTQYF. The DNA for the CDR3 is TGTGCCAGTAGTATAGATTCGGGGGGTACAGATACGCAGTATTTT.

The chain links TRBV7-2 to TRBJ1-6; no reliable D call. The CDR3 extends over 20 amino acids. The germline CDR1 and CDR2 sequences are SGHTA and FQGNSA. V was trimmed by 0 bases and J by 0 bases, leaving 18 bases between them. The CDR3 sequence is CASSLAYGLEIYSYNSPLHF. The DNA of the CDR3 is TGTGCCAGCAGCTTAGCATATGGGTTGGAGATTTACTCCTATAATTCACCCCTCCACTTT.

This chain uses TRBV9 with TRBJ1-4, with D uncertain. Per germline, CDR1 SGDLS and CDR2 YYNGEE. The CDR3 is made up of 13 amino acids. The ends were cut back, 0 bases at V and 5 bases at J, with 5 bases in the middle. CDR3 in DNA: TGTGCCAGCAGCGTAGACGCGAATGAAAAACTGTTTTTT. It is translated as CASSVDANEKLFF.

This chain uses TRBV7-2 with TRBJ1-1; possible D gene TRBD1, 5 bases. From germline, CDR1 is SGHTA and CDR2 FQGNSA. V was cut by 1 base and J by 3 bases, with 12 bases left in between. This CDR3 is 15 amino acids long. The CDR3 protein is CASSLGLGRDTEAFF. The DNA for the CDR3 is TGTGCCAGCAGCTTAGGATTGGGCAGGGACACTGAAGCTTTCTTT.

The rearrangement joins TRBV28 to TRBJ2-7; the match to TRBD2 covers 13 bases. The CDR3 has 19 amino acids. CDR1 and CDR2 from the germline V gene are MDHEN and SYDVKM. Unmatched junction bases numbered 16, after V lost 4 bases and J lost 4 bases. The CDR3 region is CASSSDLSWGLAGQYEQYF. The CDR3 nucleotides read TGTGCCAGCAGTTCAGACCTTTCCTGGGGACTAGCGGGGCAGTACGAGCAGTACTTC.

CDR3 coding DNA: TGTGCCATCAGTGACCCGGGGGAGCTGTTTTTT. Protein sequence: CAISDPGELFF. The chain has TRBV10-3 and TRBJ2-2; D remains ambiguous. V was shortened by 3 bases and J by 8 bases, with 4 bases between the two germline ends. This CDR3 region has 11 residues. The germline V gene has CDR1 ENHRY and CDR2 SYGVKD.

This chain links TRBV6-6 with TRBJ2-5; 10 positions match TRBD2. The CDR3 extends over 15 amino acids. Germline V lookup: CDR1 MNHNY, CDR2 SVGAGI (reference sequence). J lost 5 bases, V lost 8 bases, and 11 bases had no gene match. DNA for the CDR3: TGTGCCAGCCGGCTAGCGGGGGTTGCCCCGGAGACCCAGTACTTC. Protein: CASRLAGVAPETQYF.

The gene calls are TRBV7-9 and TRBJ1-2; D unresolved. Trimming shortened V by 1 base and J by 2 bases, and 5 bases separated the two germline ends. The length of the CDR3 is 13 residues. The germline gives CDR1 SEHNR, CDR2 FQNEAQ (reference sequence). The CDR3 is CASSLGANYGYTF. In DNA form, the CDR3 reads TGTGCCAGCAGCTTAGGCGCGAACTATGGCTACACCTTC.

The genes are TRBV28 and TRBJ2-4; perhaps TRBD1 as D (6 bases). V gave up 5 bases and J gave up 0 bases, with 14 bases separating them. The CDR3 extends over 16 amino acids. Germline CDR1 and CDR2: MDHEN and SYDVKM. The CDR3 region has the DNA TGTGCCAGCAGTGCTACAGGGTATGTAGCCAAAAACATTCAGTACTTC. Protein sequence: CASSATGYVAKNIQYF.

The rearrangement links TRBV29-1 to TRBJ1-1; D perhaps matches TRBD1 (5 bases). Germline V lookup: CDR1 SQVTM, CDR2 ANQGSEA. The CDR3 sequence is 15 residues long. The V end lost 7 bases, the J end lost 0 bases, and 18 bases lay between the germline ends. The CDR3 DNA reads as TGCAGCGCACTCCCTCAGGGCCACATGAACACTGAAGCTTTCTTT. This encodes CSALPQGHMNTEAFF.

The CDR3 DNA reads as TGTGCCAGCAGCTTAGCCCAGGTCAGGGCGGACGAGCAGTACTTC. It encodes CASSLAQVRADEQYF. The chain couples TRBV7-2 to TRBJ2-7; TRBD1 might be the D (5 bases). The CDR3 contains 15 residues. The germline gives CDR1 SGHTA, CDR2 FQGNSA. V gave up 0 bases and J gave up 5 bases, with 14 bases separating them. Using reference TRBV7-2 and TRBJ2-7 for the parts outside the CDR3, the full variable domain is GAGVSQSPSNKVTEKGKDVELRCDPISGHTALYWYRQSLGQGLEFLIYFQGNSAPDKSGLPSDRFSAERTGGSVSTLTIQRTQQEDSAVYLCASSLAQVRADEQYFGPGTRLTVT.

This sequence joins TRBV27 and TRBJ2-1, with 8 positions matching TRBD2. Germline trimming cut 2 bases from V and 9 bases from J; bases unmatched to any gene: 9. Germline V gene lookup returns CDR1 MNHEY and CDR2 SMNVEV (reference sequence). This CDR3 comprises 15 residues. The CDR3 spells CASSLQEGGLGEQFF. For the CDR3, the DNA is TGTGCCAGCAGTTTACAAGAGGGGGGACTAGGTGAGCAGTTCTTC.

The chain links TRBV9 to TRBJ1-6; D is possibly TRBD1 (5 bases). This CDR3 contains 13 residues. V was clipped by 5 bases and J by 7 bases, with 10 bases between them. The germline CDR1 and CDR2 sequences are SGDLS and YYNGEE. CDR3 in DNA: TGTGCCAGCAGTAACCAGGGAAATTCACCCCTCCACTTT. It translates to CASSNQGNSPLHF.

The CDR3 region has the DNA TGCGCCAGCAGCCAAGACAGCGCGCCCCAAGAGACCCAGTACTTC. Protein: CASSQDSAPQETQYF. The rearrangement uses TRBV4-1 and TRBJ2-5; D unclear. V lost 0 bases and J 1 base, leaving 9 bases between the germline ends. This CDR3 has 15 residues. The germline CDR1 and CDR2 sequences are MGHRA and YSYEKL.

In this sample, this clone turned up once. The CDR3 loop is CASSQDSTAADTQYF. The CDR3 region has the DNA TGCGCCAGCAGCCAAGATTCCACCGCGGCCGATACGCAGTATTTT. This chain links TRBV4-1 with TRBJ2-3; D is unresolved. V shed 0 bases and J shed 6 bases, with 13 bases lying between them. Germline CDR1 and CDR2: MGHRA and YSYEKL. The CDR3 spans 15 residues.

This chain joins TRBV7-2 and TRBJ2-6; D is ambiguous. The CDR3 has 18 amino acids. Trimming left V 5 bases short and J 0 bases short, with 17 bases between. The germline CDR1 and CDR2 sequences are SGHTA and FQGNSA. CDR3 DNA: TGTGCCAGCAGCCCGTATATAACCCAGCGCTCTGGGGCCAACGTCCTGACTTTC. It yields the protein CASSPYITQRSGANVLTF.